The text below deals with one T cell receptor beta chain. The CDR3 contains 10 residues. From germline, CDR1 is DFQATT and CDR2 SNEGSKA (reference sequence). The ends were cut back, 5 bases at V and 3 bases at J, with 2 bases in the middle. These data belong to a study of blood T cell repertoires in COVID-19. Study in general: Whether acute or convalescent, the COVID-19 samples came from the United States, Italy and Spain.

Methods used by the authors: Amplification with reference gene primers provided the estimates of nucleated cell counts. TCRdb keeps only in-frame clones here, not all; method: immunoSEQ multiplex PCR. The V and J calls and the clone size are those of that table, but D and trimming were determined from the DNA. Counted here are 45,000 to 50,000 clones, 65% to 85% occurring once; the ten biggest clones make up roughly 8%. This receptor was obtained from an elderly man in a cohort sampled during active COVID-19. The sequencing sample was made of peripheral blood. This chain links TRBV20-1 with TRBJ2-1; D remains ambiguous. The CDR3 DNA reads TGCAGTGCTTACTACAATGAGCAGTTCTTC. The encoded protein is CSAYYNEQFF.